The entry below gives a single TCR beta chain sequence along with its context. One end of the junction is discordant with germline, which a read error may explain. This sample was included in a study of CD4 and CD8 cells across lung adenocarcinoma regions. MiXCR was run by TCRdb on the PCR reads, yielding one entry per CDR3 protein. The sample shows just over 20,000 distinct CDR3 sequences, less than 70% of them seen only once. The CDR3 runs to 13 residues. Germline values: CDR1 MNHNS, CDR2 SASEGT. Donors had localized lung adenocarcinoma, a non-small cell lung cancer. The V and J genes are TRBV6-1 and TRBJ2-3; D possibly corresponds to TRBD2 (5 bases). The source is a female donor with lung adenocarcinoma. The CD4 and CD8 labels of this study may be unreliable. The sequenced material came from CD8+ T cells from the center of a lung tumor. The CDR3 loop is CASTYQEADIQYF. In nucleotides, the CDR3 is TGTGCCAGCACCTACCAGGAGGCAGATATTCAGTATTTC.